This note documents a single TCR beta chain sequence. There is no known antigen for this receptor. Base qualities are not recorded, but no much larger clone differs from it by a single base. This sample was included in a study of blood T cell repertoires in COVID-19 (dated by TCRdb to between 2020 and 2021). For the study in its entirety: Samples covering the acute and convalescent phases of COVID-19 were provided by collaborators in the United States, Italy and Spain. A de-identified subject ID, COVID-19 status, age in years and sex were almost always included in the sample metadata. Samples were obtained from the ongoing ImmuneRACE study (first 160 participants) and from 1,254 subjects provided by 6 global collaborators. The repertoires were made available in a free public database intended to serve as a resource for research on the immune response to SARS-CoV-2. The dataset comprised deeply sampled blood TCRbeta repertoires from subjects exposed to, actively infected with, or recovered from COVID-19. Where HLA class I and class II types were available, the types were taken from metadata supplied by the sample provider, not from assay-based typing. The prospective study material was composed of cDNA or gDNA derived from T cells, B-cell-depleted T cells, or PBMCs.

The immunoSEQ Assay, a bias-controlled multiplex PCR, was used to amplify TCRbeta CDR3 regions from genomic DNA. The original pipeline was this. Within the assay, amplification of reference gene primers was used to estimate how many nucleated cells each sample contained. Sequence reads were collapsed and filtered to measure the absolute abundance of every unique TCRbeta CDR3 rearrangement. For each sample, productive Simpson clonality was calculated as the square root of Simpson's diversity index across productive rearrangements. TCRdb holds this immuneACCESS table with in-frame rearrangements only. Some clones are missing; in checked studies, unresolved V genes explain under half, and the rest has no known cause. That table gives V, J and clone size, and the DNA gave D and trimming. This sample has 95,000 to 120,000 clones in its table, and approximately 81% of those were observed once. In total, the top ten clones hold 10% to 15% of the sample.

Beyond this particular receptor, the publication reports: The amount of clinical and demographic metadata varied by source and participant and was provided uncurated.

Collaborating institutions collected whole blood in K2EDTA tubes following their own protocols. For TCRbeta analysis, collaborator samples were shipped as frozen whole blood, as isolated PBMCs, or as DNA extracted from either sample type. The germline V end is reduced by 4 bases and the J end by 0 bases; junction bases left unmatched: 4. Reading from cysteine to phenylalanine, the CDR3 counts 15 amino acids. CDR3 DNA is the only sequence kept; it has 45 bases, read in frame from the first base. CDR1 and CDR2 are drawn from the germline V gene: ENHRY, SYGVKD. Sequencing was performed on peripheral blood. The chain is assembled from TRBV10-3 and TRBJ2-3, and TRBD2 aligns with 7 junction nucleotides. The origin of this receptor is a human donor in a cohort sampled during active COVID-19. The nucleotides read TGTGCCATCAGTGTACGGGGGGAAAGCACAGATACGCAGTATTTT. Its coded protein is CAISVRGESTDTQYF.